This T cell receptor beta chain was obtained from a study of patients and donors after allogeneic stem cell transplantation (dated by TCRdb to the early 2020s). V was cut back by 1 base and J by 8 bases, leaving a gap of 11 bases between them. The germline V gene (reference sequence) sets CDR1 to LGHDT and CDR2 to YNNKEL. From the cysteine up to the phenylalanine, the CDR3 has a length of 13 residues. The sequence is cut down to CDR3 DNA, 39 bases in frame from base 1. The receptor library was made with RT-PCR. TCRdb names NextSeq 550 as the instrument used. Using fastp at Q25 and MiXCR, TCRdb reprocessed the public reads and kept productive beta chains. One record per CDR3 amino acid sequence lists the most common genes and DNA. For this sample there are some 880,000 distinct CDR3 sequences; more than 15% appear just once. In total, the top ten clones hold 5% to 7.5% of the sample. A word on this clonotype: Its antigen remains unidentified. Per-base qualities were not stored, and no clone one base away is much larger.

The chain is made from TRBV3-1 and TRBJ1-1; no confident D gene assignment can be made. Sequenced: blood, either unsorted or a sorted T cell fraction (not recorded which). This clonotype was sampled from a human donor who was either an allogeneic HSCT recipient or a stem cell or donor lymphocyte infusion donor (not recorded which). It is not recorded whose cells these are; they may come from a transplant donor. The DNA sequence is TGTGCCAGCAGCCAAGGGGCAACCTGGGAAGCTTTCTTT. Translated, it reads CASSQGATWEAFF. With the portions outside the CDR3 filled from the reference TRBV3-1 and TRBJ1-1 genes, the complete variable region becomes DTAVSQTPKYLVTQMGNDKSIKCEQNLGHDTMYWYKQDSKKFLKIMFSYNNKELIINETVPNRFSPKSPDKAHLNLHINSLELGDSAVYFCASSQGATWEAFFGQGTRLTVV.